A selection of T cell receptor beta chains follows, all from one sample in a study of CD8 T cells in Susac syndrome. TCRdb itself ran the immunoSEQ multiplex PCR reads through MiXCR, one entry per CDR3 protein. The profile shows a few hundred thousand distinct CDR3 sequences, 80% to 95% of them singletons. Sequences were obtained from CD8+ T cells from PBMCs. The source of these receptors is a human donor with multiple sclerosis. Each CDR3 is given with its conserved first and last residue. D genes are given only for firm matches. The size of a clone is reported for some rows only, either as once, few or many, or as a class for expanded clones.

>TRBJ2-2|TRBV5-4|TRBD1|-
TGTGCCAGCAGCCCTAGGGACAGGGCGGCCGGGGAGCTGTTTTTT
CASSPRDRAAGELFF
>TRBJ2-3|TRBV28|-|once
TGTGCCAGCAGTTCCGGACTTGAACGGTATTTT
CASSSGLERYF
>TRBJ2-1|TRBV4-1|TRBD2|-
TGCGCCAGCAGCCAAGAGGAAGTAGCGGGGTACAATGAGCAGTTCTTC
CASSQEEVAGYNEQFF
>TRBJ1-4|TRBV25-1|-|once
TGTGCCAGCAGTGAATGGGGGGGAAGGATTGAAAAACTGTTTTTT
CASSEWGGRIEKLFF
>TRBJ2-1|TRBV2|TRBD1|-
TGTGCCAGCGCTGGGACTCGAGCAGGGGGCCGCTCCTACAATGAGCAGTTCTTC
CASAGTRAGGRSYNEQFF
>TRBJ1-1|TRBV12-3/TRBV12-4|-|-
TGTGCCAGCAGTTTAGAGGGGACTTCAGGCCCTGAAGCTTTCTTT
CASSLEGTSGPEAFF
>TRBJ2-2|TRBV11-3|-|-
TGTGCCAGCAGCTTAGGACTCACCGGGGAGCTGTTTTTT
CASSLGLTGELFF
>TRBJ2-4|TRBV7-8|-|few
TGTGCCAGCAGCCCTCACCAGGACCCCCTCGAAAACATTCAGTACTTC
CASSPHQDPLENIQYF
>TRBJ2-3|TRBV6-6|-|-
TGTGCCAGCACCCACGTCGAAGATACGCAGTATTTT
CASTHVEDTQYF
>TRBJ1-5|TRBV4-2|-|-
TGTGCCAGCAGCCAAGATCCTGGGGGAAACAATCAGCCCCAGCATTTT
CASSQDPGGNNQPQHF
>TRBJ1-1|TRBV24-1|-|-
TGTGCCACCAGACAGGGATTTAGCACTGAAGCTTTCTTT
CATRQGFSTEAFF
>TRBJ2-2|TRBV5-6|-|-
TGTGCCAGCATGGGCAGGGGCTACACCGGGGAGCTGTTTTTT
CASMGRGYTGELFF
>TRBJ2-1|TRBV7-8|-|-
TGTGCCAGCAGCCAAGATATCCAGACAGATAGTGAGCAGTTCTTC
CASSQDIQTDSEQFF
>TRBJ2-7|TRBV11-2|-|few
TGTGCCAGCAGCTTGGTTCGGTACGAGCAGTACTTC
CASSLVRYEQYF
>TRBJ1-2|TRBV4-1|-|-
TGCGCCAGCAGCCTTACTTTGACTCGTGCTAACTATGGCTACACCTTC
CASSLTLTRANYGYTF
>TRBJ1-5|TRBV20-1|TRBD1|-
TGCAGTGCCCTTGAAGGGACAGGCTGGAGTCAGCCCCAGCATTTT
CSALEGTGWSQPQHF
>TRBJ2-2|TRBV19|-|-
TGTGCCAGTAGTCTGCGGTTCGACACCGGGGAGCTGTTTTTT
CASSLRFDTGELFF
>TRBJ1-2|TRBV4-3|-|once
TGCGCCAGCAGCCCTTCGAGAGCCGGGTCCCTCGGCGGCTACACCTTC
CASSPSRAGSLGGYTF
>TRBJ1-1|TRBV10-3|TRBD1|once
TGTGCCTCCGGGACAGGGGAGAATGCTGAAGCTTTCTTT
CASGTGENAEAFF
>TRBJ2-7|TRBV5-1|TRBD2|-
TGCGCCAGCAGCTCTAGCGGGGGGCCAGGGCACGAGCAGTACTTC
CASSSSGGPGHEQYF
>TRBJ1-2|TRBV7-8|TRBD1|-
TGTGCCAGCAGCTTATGGGACAGCTATGGCTACACCTTC
CASSLWDSYGYTF
>TRBJ1-2|TRBV9|-|-
TGTGCCAGCAGCGTTATGACGGGAGCTAACTATGGCTACACCTTC
CASSVMTGANYGYTF
>TRBJ2-1|TRBV6-5|-|-
TGTGCCAGCAGTTACGGGCAGTCAGCCGAGCAGTTCTTC
CASSYGQSAEQFF
>TRBJ2-7|TRBV10-3|-|-
TGTGCCATCCCCCTTGGCAGGACTACCTCACCCCCGCACTACGAGCAGTACTTC
CAIPLGRTTSPPHYEQYF
>TRBJ2-2|TRBV30|-|few
TGTGCCTGGAGTGTTGGACTGAACACCGGGGAGCTGTTTTTT
CAWSVGLNTGELFF
>TRBJ2-1|TRBV4-3|-|-
TGCGCCAGCAGCCAAGATTCGGTTGGGGGGTACAATGAGCAGTTCTTC
CASSQDSVGGYNEQFF